This T cell receptor (beta chain) was sequenced during a study of blood T cell repertoires in COVID-19. For the study at large: From T cells, B-cell-depleted T cells, or PBMCs came the material, which was cDNA or gDNA.

With 4 bases clipped from V and 9 bases from J, the junction kept 5 bases outside the gene matches. CDR3 length: 14 amino acids. Germline assignment: CDR1 LGHDT and CDR2 YNNKEL (reference sequence). Authors' data handling: Reference gene primers were amplified, and this amplification served to estimate nucleated cell counts. Sequencing used immunoSEQ multiplex PCR; TCRdb keeps in-frame clones, though not all of them. V and J calls plus clone size are reproduced from that table; the DNA served to infer D and trimming. The data contain under 200,000 clones, around 85% of them singletons. The chain recombines TRBV3-1 (or the pseudogene TRBV3-2) with TRBJ2-2; 10 bases are a match to TRBD2. This TCR was sampled from a woman aged 80 or older with acute or convalescent COVID-19. The sequencing sample was made of peripheral blood. CDR3 DNA: TGTGCCAGCAGCCTCGGGACTAGCGTCCGGGAGCTGTTTTTT. This translates into CASSLGTSVRELFF.